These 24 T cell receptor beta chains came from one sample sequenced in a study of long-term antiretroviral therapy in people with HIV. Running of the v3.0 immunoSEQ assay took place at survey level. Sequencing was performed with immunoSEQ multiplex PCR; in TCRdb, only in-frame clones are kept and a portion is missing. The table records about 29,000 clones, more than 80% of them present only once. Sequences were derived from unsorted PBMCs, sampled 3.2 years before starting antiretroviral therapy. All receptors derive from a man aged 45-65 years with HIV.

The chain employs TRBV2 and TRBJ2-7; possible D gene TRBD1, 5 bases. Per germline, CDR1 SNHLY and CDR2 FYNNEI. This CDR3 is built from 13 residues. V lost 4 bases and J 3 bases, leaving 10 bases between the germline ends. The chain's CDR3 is CASSAGNYYEQYF. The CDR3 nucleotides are TGTGCCAGCAGTGCAGGGAACTACTACGAGCAGTACTTC.

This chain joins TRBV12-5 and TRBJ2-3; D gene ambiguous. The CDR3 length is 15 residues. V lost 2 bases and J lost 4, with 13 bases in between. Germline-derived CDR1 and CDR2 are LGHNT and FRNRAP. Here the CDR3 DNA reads TGTGCTAGTGGTTTGAGAGAGGAATATTCAGATACGCAGTATTTT. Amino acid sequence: CASGLREEYSDTQYF.

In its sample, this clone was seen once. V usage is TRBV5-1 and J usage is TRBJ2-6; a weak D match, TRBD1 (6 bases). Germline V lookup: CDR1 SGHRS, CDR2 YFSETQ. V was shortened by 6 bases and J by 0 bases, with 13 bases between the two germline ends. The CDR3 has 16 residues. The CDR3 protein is CASTGQTNSGANVLTF. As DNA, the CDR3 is TGCGCCAGCACCGGACAGACTAACTCTGGGGCCAACGTCCTGACTTTC.

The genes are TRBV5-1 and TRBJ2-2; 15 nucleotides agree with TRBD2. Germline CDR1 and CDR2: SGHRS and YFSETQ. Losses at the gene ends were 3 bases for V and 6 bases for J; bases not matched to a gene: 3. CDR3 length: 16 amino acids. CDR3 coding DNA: TGCGCCAGCAGCTGGGGACTAGCGGGAGGTTCCGGGGAGCTGTTTTTT. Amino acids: CASSWGLAGGSGELFF.

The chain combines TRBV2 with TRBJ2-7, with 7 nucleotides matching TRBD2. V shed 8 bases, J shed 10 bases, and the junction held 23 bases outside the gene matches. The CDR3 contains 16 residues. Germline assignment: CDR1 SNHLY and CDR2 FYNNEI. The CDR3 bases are TGTGCCAGCGCCTCCTCGCCCGGGGGGTACCCTTTAGGCCAGTACTTC. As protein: CASASSPGGYPLGQYF.

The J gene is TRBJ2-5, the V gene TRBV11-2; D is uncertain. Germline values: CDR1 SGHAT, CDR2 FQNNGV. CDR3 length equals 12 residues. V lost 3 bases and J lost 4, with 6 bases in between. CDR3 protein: CASSFYLETQYF. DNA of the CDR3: TGTGCCAGCAGCTTTTATCTAGAGACCCAGTACTTC.

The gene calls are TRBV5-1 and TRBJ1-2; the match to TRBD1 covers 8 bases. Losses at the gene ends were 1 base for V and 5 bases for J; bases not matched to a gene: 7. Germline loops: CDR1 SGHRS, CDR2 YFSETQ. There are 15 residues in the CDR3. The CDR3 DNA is TGCGCCAGCAGCTTGTCGGCAGGGGGCGATTATGGCTACACCTTC. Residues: CASSLSAGGDYGYTF.

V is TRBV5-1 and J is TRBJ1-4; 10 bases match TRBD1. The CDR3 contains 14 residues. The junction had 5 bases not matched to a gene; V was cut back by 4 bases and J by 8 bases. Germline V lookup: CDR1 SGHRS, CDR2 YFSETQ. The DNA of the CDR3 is TGCGCCAGCAGCACAGGGACAGGGGAAGAAAAACTGTTTTTT. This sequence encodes CASSTGTGEEKLFF.

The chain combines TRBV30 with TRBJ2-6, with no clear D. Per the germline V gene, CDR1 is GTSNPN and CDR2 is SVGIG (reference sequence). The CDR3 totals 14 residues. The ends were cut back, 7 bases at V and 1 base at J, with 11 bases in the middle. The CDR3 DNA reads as TGTGCCTTCCCTCTTCCTTCTGGGGCCAACGTCCTGACTTTC. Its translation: CAFPLPSGANVLTF.

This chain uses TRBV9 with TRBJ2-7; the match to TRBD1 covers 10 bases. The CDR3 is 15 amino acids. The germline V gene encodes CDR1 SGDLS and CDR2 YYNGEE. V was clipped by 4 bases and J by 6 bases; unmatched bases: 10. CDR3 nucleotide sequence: TGTGCCAGCAGCCCATCCGGGACAGGGGTGCTCGAGCAGTACTTC. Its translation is CASSPSGTGVLEQYF.

CDR3 loop: CSARLAGGAKNIQYF. The CDR3 nucleotides read TGCAGCGCCAGACTAGCGGGAGGCGCCAAAAACATTCAGTACTTC. The chain recombines TRBV29-1 with TRBJ2-4; 13 positions match TRBD2. J gave up 1 base and V 7 bases, and 4 bases lay outside the gene matches. The CDR3 is 15 residues long. Germline CDR1 reads SQVTM; CDR2 reads ANQGSEA.

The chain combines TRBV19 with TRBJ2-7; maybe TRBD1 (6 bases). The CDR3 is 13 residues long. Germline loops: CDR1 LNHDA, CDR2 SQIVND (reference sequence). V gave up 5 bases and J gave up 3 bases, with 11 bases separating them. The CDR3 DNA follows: TGTGCCAGTAGTTTTGGACAGCTCTACGAGCAGTACTTC. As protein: CASSFGQLYEQYF.

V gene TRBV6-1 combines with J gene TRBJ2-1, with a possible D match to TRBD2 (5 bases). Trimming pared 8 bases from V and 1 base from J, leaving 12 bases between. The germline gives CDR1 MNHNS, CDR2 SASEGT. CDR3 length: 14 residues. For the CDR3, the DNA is TGTGCCAGCCTTTGGCCGGGATCCTACAATGAGCAGTTCTTC. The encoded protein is CASLWPGSYNEQFF.

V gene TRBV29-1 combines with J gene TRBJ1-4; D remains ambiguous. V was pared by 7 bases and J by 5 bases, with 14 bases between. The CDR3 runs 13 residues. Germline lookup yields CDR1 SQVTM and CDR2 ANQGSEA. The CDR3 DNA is TGCAGCGCCGCTGGTGGAGCAAATGAAAAACTGTTTTTT. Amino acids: CSAAGGANEKLFF.

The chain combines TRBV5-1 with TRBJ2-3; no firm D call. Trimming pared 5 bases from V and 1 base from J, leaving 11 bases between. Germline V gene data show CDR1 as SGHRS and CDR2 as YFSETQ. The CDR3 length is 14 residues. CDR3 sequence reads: CASRDVIGTDTQYF. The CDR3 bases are TGCGCCAGCAGGGACGTAATAGGCACAGATACGCAGTATTTT.

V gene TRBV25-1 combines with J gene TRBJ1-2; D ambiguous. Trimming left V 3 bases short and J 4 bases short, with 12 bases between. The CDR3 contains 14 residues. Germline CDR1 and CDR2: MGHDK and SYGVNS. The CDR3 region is CASSDWQPFYGYTF. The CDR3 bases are TGTGCCAGCAGTGATTGGCAGCCTTTCTATGGCTACACCTTC.

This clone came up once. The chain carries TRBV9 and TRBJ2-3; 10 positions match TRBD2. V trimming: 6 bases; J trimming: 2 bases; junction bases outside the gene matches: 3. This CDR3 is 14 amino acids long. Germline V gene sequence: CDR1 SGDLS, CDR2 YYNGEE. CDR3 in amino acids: CASTAGGYTDTQYF. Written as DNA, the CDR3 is TGTGCCAGCACAGCGGGGGGGTACACAGATACGCAGTATTTT.

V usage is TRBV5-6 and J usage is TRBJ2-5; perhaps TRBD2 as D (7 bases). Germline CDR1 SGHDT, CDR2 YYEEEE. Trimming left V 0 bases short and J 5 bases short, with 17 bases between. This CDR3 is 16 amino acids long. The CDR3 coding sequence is TGTGCCAGCAGCTTGGGGGGGGGCAGGCTCGGGGAGACCCAGTACTTC. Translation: CASSLGGGRLGETQYF.

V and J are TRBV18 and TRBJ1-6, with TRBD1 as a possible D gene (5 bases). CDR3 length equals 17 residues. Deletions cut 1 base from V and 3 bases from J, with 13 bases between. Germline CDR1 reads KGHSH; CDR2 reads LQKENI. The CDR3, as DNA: TGTGCCAGCTCACCACGGGTGGGGCAAGGCTATAATTCACCCCTCCACTTT. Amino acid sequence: CASSPRVGQGYNSPLHF.

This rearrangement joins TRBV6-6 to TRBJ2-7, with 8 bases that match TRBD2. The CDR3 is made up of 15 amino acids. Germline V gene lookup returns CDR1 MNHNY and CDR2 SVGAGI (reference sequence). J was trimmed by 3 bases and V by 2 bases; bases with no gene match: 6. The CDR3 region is CASSYRLAGFYEQYF. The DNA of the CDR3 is TGTGCCAGCAGTTACCGGTTAGCGGGGTTCTACGAGCAGTACTTC.

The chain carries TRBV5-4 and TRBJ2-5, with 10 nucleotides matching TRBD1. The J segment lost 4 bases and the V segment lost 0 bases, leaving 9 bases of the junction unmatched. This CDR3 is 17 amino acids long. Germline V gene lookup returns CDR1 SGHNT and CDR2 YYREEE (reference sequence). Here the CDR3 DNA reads TGTGCCAGCAGCTTGGCCAAAGACCGGACAGGGGGAGAGACCCAGTACTTC. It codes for CASSLAKDRTGGETQYF.

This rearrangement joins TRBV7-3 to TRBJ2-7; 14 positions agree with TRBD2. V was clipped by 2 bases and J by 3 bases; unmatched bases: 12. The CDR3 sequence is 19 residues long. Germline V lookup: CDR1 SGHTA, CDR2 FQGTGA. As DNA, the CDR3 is TGTGCCAGCAGCTTAGCGCCGGGACTAGCGGGGGTATTTTTCTACGAGCAGTACTTC. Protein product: CASSLAPGLAGVFFYEQYF.

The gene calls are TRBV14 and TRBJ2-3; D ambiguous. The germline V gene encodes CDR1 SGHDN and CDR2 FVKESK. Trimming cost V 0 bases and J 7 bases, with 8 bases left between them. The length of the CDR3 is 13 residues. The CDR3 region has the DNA TGTGCCAGCAGCCAAGACCGCGGCAATACGCAGTATTTT. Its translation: CASSQDRGNTQYF.

CDR3 sequence reads: CAISEGTWATDTQYF. In nucleotides, the CDR3 is TGTGCCATCAGTGAGGGGACTTGGGCCACAGATACGCAGTATTTT. J is TRBJ2-3 and V is TRBV10-3; tentative D call: TRBD2 (6 bases). Germline CDR1 reads ENHRY; CDR2 reads SYGVKD. Trimming shortened V by 2 bases and J by 2 bases, and 11 bases separated the two germline ends. This CDR3 has 15 amino acids.